This T cell receptor beta chain was found in a study of T cell responses to AZD1222 COVID-19 vaccine. Findings of the study overall: There were vaccine-associated CD4 TCRs across spike, dominant at 160-218 and 743-854. Clonal diversity was possibly underestimated; the donors were predominantly white British and more often female.

Libraries were prepared by immunoSEQ multiplex PCR; TCRdb keeps only in-frame clonotypes and omits some of them. The data hold about 90,000 clones, with around 90% observed a single time. Germline loops: CDR1 LNHDA, CDR2 SQIVND (reference sequence). This CDR3 spans 14 amino acids. V lost 3 bases and J lost 5; bases outside the gene matches: 6. As concerns this clone: Its antigen is unknown.

The sample in question was peripheral blood, obtained on day 0 of MenACWY control vaccination. The TCR sequence derives from an adult in good health. This chain joins TRBV19 and TRBJ1-1; 7 bases fit TRBD1. CDR3 region: CASSMRQGGTEAFF. The CDR3, as DNA: TGTGCCAGTAGTATGAGACAGGGTGGGACTGAAGCTTTCTTT.